The source of this T cell receptor beta chain is a study of identical twins. Study conclusions and caveats: Cord blood beta clonotypes that were abundant carried fewer insertions, and memory repertoires showed no such trend.

This CDR3 spans 17 amino acids. Per the germline V gene, CDR1 is LGHNA and CDR2 is YSLEER. V was pared by 4 bases and J by 2 bases, with 19 bases between. This clonotype showed up just a few times. Its antigen is not known. A universal primer site was created by template switching, with the cDNA bearing unique molecular identifiers. TCRdb reprocessed the 5' RACE reads with MiXCR, giving one entry per CDR3 protein. This table has some 240,000 distinct CDR3 sequences, roughly 8% appearing once. The sample also formed part of further work on yellow fever vaccine responses in identical twins.

This receptor was taken from a woman aged 18-29 years in good health. The sample consisted of CD8+ T cells sorted from blood. This chain links TRBV4-3 with TRBJ2-3, with D tentatively TRBD2 (6 bases). The CDR3 region is CASSPRGKRGVTDTQYF. The CDR3 bases are TGCGCCAGCAGCCCCCGCGGGAAAAGGGGAGTCACAGATACGCAGTATTTT.